The 15 T cell receptor beta chains below were found in one sample sequenced in a study of post-analysis software for immune sequencing data. Study-wide results and caveats: Controls had lower frequencies than patients of about 5 TRBV segments, which included TRBV5-6, TRBV5-1 and TRBV20-1.

Antigen specificity for these receptors is unknown. Every TCR beta cDNA library bore unique molecular identifiers. TCRdb reprocessed the PCR reads via MiXCR and lists one record per CDR3 protein. The sample lists about 820,000 distinct CDR3 sequences; approximately 53% were seen once. The source material was blood. The source is a girl aged 10 to 17 with multiple sclerosis.

There are a few counts of this clonotype. The CDR3 nucleotides read TGTGCCAGCAGCTTAGCGGGGTATAAGGCCTCAGACGAGCAGTACTTC. Its protein is CASSLAGYKASDEQYF. The chain has TRBV11-1 and TRBJ2-5; D gene ambiguous. The tail of the sequence fits TRBJ2-7 better, so the J call may be wrong. From germline, CDR1 is SGHAT and CDR2 FQDESV (reference sequence). CDR3 size: 16 residues.

This clonotype was observed a handful of times. V and J are TRBV10-3 and TRBJ1-2; D is ambiguous. This CDR3 is 14 amino acids long. Deletions cut 11 bases from V and 4 bases from J, with 20 bases between. Germline V CDR1 and CDR2: ENHRY, SYGVKD. This CDR3 reads CAASSGEGGYGYTF. The CDR3 DNA is TGTGCCGCATCGTCCGGGGAGGGCGGCTATGGCTACACCTTC.

This chain links TRBV29-1 with TRBJ2-7; a weak D match, TRBD1 (5 bases). The CDR3 runs 14 residues. Germline assignment: CDR1 SQVTM and CDR2 ANQGSEA. Trimming removed 7 bases at V and 1 base at J, with 17 bases between. The CDR3 region has the DNA TGCAGCGCGGTTCTTGACGACAGATCCTACGAGCAGTACTTC. Its protein is CSAVLDDRSYEQYF.

CDR3 region: CASSHASGTSGRPHEQYF. CDR3 DNA sequence: TGTGCCAGCAGCCACGCCTCCGGGACTAGCGGGCGCCCCCACGAGCAGTACTTC. The chain couples TRBV3-1 to TRBJ2-4, with 12 positions matching TRBD2. The tail of the sequence fits TRBJ2-7 better, so the J call may be wrong. Per the germline V gene, CDR1 is LGHDT and CDR2 is YNNKEL (reference sequence). The CDR3 consists of 18 residues.

This clonotype was recorded a few times. J is TRBJ2-3 and V is TRBV3-1, with D possibly TRBD1 on 5 matching bases. The germline V and J ends were trimmed by 4 bases and 5 bases, with 16 bases remaining between them. This CDR3 spans 15 amino acids. Germline CDR1 and CDR2: LGHDT and YNNKEL (reference sequence). In DNA, the CDR3 is TGTGCCAGCAGCCCCAGGGCAATAACGGGAGATACGCAGTATTTT. Protein sequence: CASSPRAITGDTQYF.

In this sample, this clonotype turned up once. At one end the junction does not follow the germline gene, possibly because of a read error. This rearrangement joins TRBV6-5 to TRBJ1-5; possibly TRBD1 for D (5 bases). CDR1 is MNHEY, CDR2 SVGAGI, per germline. CDR3 length equals 15 residues. The CDR3 spells CASSYLSQGNQPQHF. The CDR3 DNA follows: TGTGCCAGCAGTTACTTGAGTCAGGGCAACCAGCCCCAGCATTTT.

The rearrangement links TRBV18 to TRBJ2-5; D perhaps matches TRBD1 (5 bases). CDR1 is KGHSH and CDR2 is LQKENI in the germline V gene. The CDR3 is 14 amino acids. Trimming took off 0 bases at V and 4 bases at J, with 9 bases between the two ends. The CDR3 loop is CASSPPTQGETQYF. CDR3 DNA sequence: TGTGCCAGCTCACCACCGACTCAGGGAGAGACCCAGTACTTC. Full variable domain (outside the CDR3, taken from reference TRBV18 and TRBJ2-5): NAGVMQNPRHLVRRRGQEARLRCSPMKGHSHVYWYRQLPEEGLKFMVYLQKENIIDESGMPKERFSAEFPKEGPSILRIQQVVRGDSAAYFCASSPPTQGETQYFGPGTRLLVL.

J is TRBJ1-1 and V is TRBV5-1; D may be TRBD1 (5 bases). The CDR3 is 14 amino acids. The V and J ends lost 5 bases and 2 bases respectively, with 13 bases between them. Germline CDR1 SGHRS, CDR2 YFSETQ. CDR3 in amino acids: CASRRFQGNTEAFF. CDR3 in DNA: TGCGCCAGCAGACGATTCCAGGGTAACACTGAAGCTTTCTTT.

This sequence joins TRBV20-1 and TRBJ1-2, with 10 positions matching TRBD1. The germline CDR1 and CDR2 sequences are DFQATT and SNEGSKA (reference sequence). V gave up 1 base and J gave up 4 bases; unmatched junction bases: 6. The CDR3 has 15 amino acids. Here the CDR3 reads CSARVGTGAAYGYTF. DNA of the CDR3: TGCAGTGCTAGAGTAGGGACAGGGGCGGCCTATGGCTACACCTTC.

Concerning this clonotype: The junction differs from germline at one of its ends, possibly a read error. This chain joins TRBV6-2 or TRBV6-3 and TRBJ2-1; D possibly corresponds to TRBD1 (5 bases). Germline-derived CDR1 and CDR2 are MNHEY and SVGEGT. This CDR3 has 14 amino acids. CDR3 sequence (DNA): TGTGCGACCCAATTGGGGCTAGATTACAATGAGCAGGTCTTC. Translation: CATQLGLDYNEQVF.

The chain employs TRBV5-1 and TRBJ2-1; D unclear. This CDR3 is 14 amino acids long. Trimming removed 2 bases at V and 1 base at J, with 7 bases between. From germline, CDR1 is SGHRS and CDR2 YFSETQ. The CDR3 loop reads CASSLFRSYNEQFF. The CDR3 bases are TGCGCCAGCAGCTTATTTCGGTCCTACAATGAGCAGTTCTTC.

This rearrangement joins TRBV12-3 or TRBV12-4 to TRBJ2-1, with D perhaps TRBD1 or TRBD2 (5 bases each). The CDR3 is 15 residues long. The ends were cut back, 7 bases at V and 0 bases at J, with 13 bases in the middle. CDR3 DNA sequence: TGTGCCAGCACTAGAGGGGATTCCTCCTACAATGAGCAGTTCTTC. It translates to CASTRGDSSYNEQFF.

The chain is built from TRBV20-1 and TRBJ2-1, with 10 bases fitting TRBD2. The V segment lost 5 bases and the J segment 7 bases; nucleotides outside the gene matches: 17. The germline gives CDR1 DFQATT, CDR2 SNEGSKA (reference sequence). CDR3 length: 17 residues. The DNA for the CDR3 is TGCAGTGCTGAGACCTGGCTAGCGGGGGACAGAGGTAATGAGCAGTTCTTC. Translated: CSAETWLAGDRGNEQFF.

J is TRBJ2-1 and V is TRBV11-1; D is unresolved. The germline V and J ends were trimmed by 5 bases and 8 bases, with 16 bases remaining between them. This CDR3 has 14 residues. The V gene's germline CDR1 is SGHAT and CDR2 FQDESV (reference sequence). In DNA, the CDR3 is TGTGCCAGCAGCCCCGCCTCGGGTCCCCATGAGCAGTTCTTC. This translates into CASSPASGPHEQFF.

The gene calls are TRBV7-9 and TRBJ2-7; D might be TRBD2 (6 bases). CDR3 length: 17 residues. V was shortened by 4 bases and J by 0 bases, with 19 bases between the two germline ends. The germline V gene has CDR1 SEHNR and CDR2 FQNEAQ (reference sequence). The CDR3 DNA reads TGTGCCAGCAGCTCGGGACTCCGAGGGATGAGCTCCTACGAGCAGTACTTC. It is translated as CASSSGLRGMSSYEQYF. Together with reference TRBV7-9 and TRBJ2-7, the CDR3 gives the full variable domain: DTGVSQNPRHKITKRGQNVTFRCDPISEHNRLYWYRQTLGQGPEFLTYFQNEAQLEKSRLLSDRFSAERPKGSFSTLEIQRTEQGDSAMYLCASSSGLRGMSSYEQYFGPGTRLTVT.